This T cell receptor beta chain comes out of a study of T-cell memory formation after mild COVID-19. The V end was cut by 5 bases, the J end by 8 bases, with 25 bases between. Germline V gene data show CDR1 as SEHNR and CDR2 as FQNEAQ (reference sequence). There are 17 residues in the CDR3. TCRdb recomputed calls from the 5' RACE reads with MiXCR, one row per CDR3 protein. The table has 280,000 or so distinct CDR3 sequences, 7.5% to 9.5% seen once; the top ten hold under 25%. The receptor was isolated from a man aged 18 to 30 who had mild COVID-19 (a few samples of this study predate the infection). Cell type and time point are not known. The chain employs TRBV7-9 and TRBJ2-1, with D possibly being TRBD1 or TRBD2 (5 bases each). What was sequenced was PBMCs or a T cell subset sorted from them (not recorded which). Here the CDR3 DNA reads TGTGCCAGCAGCCCCGAACTAGGACAAGACTTGGGAGATGAGCAGTTCTTC. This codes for CASSPELGQDLGDEQFF.